This entry lists 21 T cell receptor beta chains sequenced from one sample in a study of breast tumors, draining lymph nodes, adjacent tissues. Via MiXCR, TCRdb re-called the multiplex PCR reads, giving one row per CDR3 protein. The sample lists 150,000 to 200,000 distinct CDR3 sequences; approximately 33% were seen once. Axillary draining lymph nodes of breast cancer patients supplied the node samples. The sample comprised axillary lymph node tissue. These receptor sequences come from a female donor with breast cancer. Some clones in this sample may be carry-over from other donors' samples.

This clonotype was observed at least ten times. The chain couples TRBV5-4 to TRBJ2-3, with TRBD2 identical over 13 bases. Germline V gives CDR1 SGHNT, CDR2 YYREEE (reference sequence). V lost 2 bases to trimming and J lost 4 bases; unmatched junction nucleotides: 1. This CDR3 is built from 15 residues. Here the CDR3 reads CASSLLAGGSDTQYF. In DNA form, the CDR3 reads TGTGCCAGCAGCTTACTAGCGGGAGGGTCAGATACGCAGTATTTT.

This clonotype was counted at least ten times. The chain combines TRBV5-1 with TRBJ2-3, with D possibly being TRBD2 (6 bases). This CDR3 contains 16 residues. CDR1 SGHRS and CDR2 YFSETQ come from the germline V gene. Between the trimmed V and J ends, which lost 4 bases and 3 bases, there was a span of 18 bases. CDR3 sequence: CASSPNSGTATDTQYF. In nucleotides, the CDR3 is TGCGCCAGCAGCCCTAATAGCGGAACCGCAACAGATACGCAGTATTTT.

As to this clonotype: This may come from a read error, since a much larger clone is one base off. The V and J genes are TRBV12-3 or TRBV12-4 and TRBJ2-2; 9 bases are a match to TRBD1. CDR3 size: 17 residues. Trimming took 4 bases from V and 5 from J; bases not matched to a gene: 11. The CDR3 DNA reads as TGTGCCAGCAGTTCTTCCTTGTGGGACAGGGCTACCGGGGAGCTGTTTTTT. It yields the protein CASSSSLWDRATGELFF.

This clonotype showed up many times. In DNA form, the CDR3 reads TGTGCCAGCAGGAGGAGGGACGGAATCATTAATGAAAAACTGTTTTTT. It codes for CASRRRDGIINEKLFF. This chain connects TRBV6-5 to TRBJ1-4, with a weak D call TRBD1 (5 bases). The CDR3 loop spans 16 amino acids. Germline-derived CDR1 and CDR2 are MNHEY and SVGAGI. Trimming took 6 bases from V and 4 from J, leaving 18 bases between them.

This clonotype was counted only a few times. The chain carries TRBV28 and TRBJ2-7; D is undetermined. CDR3 length: 13 residues. Germline V gives CDR1 MDHEN, CDR2 SYDVKM. With 10 bases removed from V and 3 bases from J, the gap between germline ends came to 16 bases. The CDR3 DNA follows: TGTGCCACAGCAGAAGGGCCAAACTACGAGCAGTACTTC. It translates to CATAEGPNYEQYF.

This clonotype was observed at least ten times. This chain uses TRBV4-3 with TRBJ2-1; no definite D call. Germline V gene lookup returns CDR1 LGHNA and CDR2 YSLEER. The CDR3 totals 12 residues. Trimming took 3 bases from V and 6 from J, leaving 6 bases between them. CDR3 nucleotides: TGCGCCAGCAGCCATACCGGCAATGAGCAGTTCTTC. This translates into CASSHTGNEQFF.

About this clonotype itself: A much larger clone differs from this one at a single base, so this may be a read error. The gene calls are TRBV27 and TRBJ2-7; D ambiguous. The CDR3 loop spans 13 amino acids. V gave up 5 bases and J gave up 3 bases, with 11 bases separating them. Germline CDR1 and CDR2: MNHEY and SMNVEV (reference sequence). The CDR3 nucleotides read TGTGCCAGCAGTCCCTGGGCCAACTACGAGCAGTACTTC. Encoded protein: CASSPWANYEQYF.

V gene TRBV7-9 combines with J gene TRBJ1-4; no firm D call. The V gene lost 5 bases and the J gene lost 5 bases, with 18 bases spanning the gap. The CDR3 is 16 residues long. Germline CDR1 reads SEHNR; CDR2 reads FQNEAQ (reference sequence). This CDR3 is CASSQDWPGQNEKLFF. In DNA, the CDR3 is TGTGCCAGCAGCCAAGATTGGCCGGGCCAGAATGAAAAACTGTTTTTT.

This clonotype came up many times. The genes are TRBV9 and TRBJ1-2; D gene unclear. This CDR3 comprises 13 residues. CDR1 and CDR2 (germline): SGDLS, YYNGEE. Trimming removed 3 bases from V and 5 bases from J, with 11 bases in between. The CDR3 DNA reads TGTGCCAGCAGCGGACTACTGGGGTATGGCTACACCTTC. Protein: CASSGLLGYGYTF.

This clonotype was detected many times. This chain connects TRBV7-6 to TRBJ2-1; TRBD2 matches 14 bases. This CDR3 comprises 18 residues. The junction had 7 bases not matched to a gene; V was cut back by 6 bases and J by 0 bases. Germline V CDR1 and CDR2: SGHVS, FNYEAQ. For the CDR3, the DNA is TGTGCCAGCAGGTCGGGACTAGCGGGAGCCAACTCCTACAATGAGCAGTTCTTC. This translates into CASRSGLAGANSYNEQFF.

CDR3 residues: CASSFDRTPSAFGYTF. In DNA, the CDR3 is TGTGCCAGCAGTTTCGATCGGACTCCTAGTGCTTTTGGCTACACCTTC. This sequence joins TRBV12-3 or TRBV12-4 and TRBJ1-2; D unclear. V gave up 3 bases and J gave up 7 bases, with 21 bases separating them. This CDR3 has 16 amino acids.

This clonotype was counted ten times or more. Because it lacks the conserved phenylalanine or tryptophan at the end, this CDR3 is likely a read error. V is TRBV19 and J is TRBJ1-2, with TRBD1 matching over 9 bases. CDR1 and CDR2 (germline): LNHDA, SQIVND (reference sequence). The CDR3 extends over 13 amino acids. V gave up 11 bases and J gave up 6 bases; unmatched junction bases: 10. The CDR3 DNA follows: TGTGCCGCCACCGCCAGGACAGGGGATGGCTACACCCTC. Its protein is CAATARTGDGYTL.

This clonotype was detected ten times or more. J is TRBJ1-2 and V is TRBV4-3, with TRBD1 matching over 9 bases. CDR3 length: 15 amino acids. CDR1 LGHNA and CDR2 YSLEER come from the germline V gene. Trimming at V came to 3 bases and at J to 3 bases, leaving 5 bases not matched to a gene. CDR3 residues: CASSQGRDRDYGYTF. CDR3 bases: TGCGCCAGCAGCCAGGGTCGGGACAGGGACTATGGCTACACCTTC.

This clonotype was observed many times. The chain recombines TRBV7-9 with TRBJ1-5; 8 bases match TRBD1. Germline CDR1 SEHNR, CDR2 FQNEAQ (reference sequence). The CDR3 has 19 amino acids. Trimming at V came to 4 bases and at J to 0 bases, leaving 14 bases not matched to a gene. CDR3 sequence (DNA): TGTGCCAGCAGCTCGGAACCGGGACAGGCCCTTAATAGCAATCAGCCCCAGCATTTT. Translated: CASSSEPGQALNSNQPQHF.

V gene TRBV20-1 combines with J gene TRBJ2-3; 11 bases map to TRBD2. The CDR3 is 14 amino acids. V dropped 5 bases and J dropped 0; count of bases not matched to a gene: 1. CDR1 DFQATT and CDR2 SNEGSKA come from the germline V gene (reference sequence). The CDR3 loop is CSAGTSGSTDTQYF. The DNA of the CDR3 is TGCAGTGCTGGGACTAGCGGTAGCACAGATACGCAGTATTTT.

This clonotype was detected only a few times. A much larger clone sits a single nucleotide away, making a read error possible. The final CDR3 position lacks the conserved phenylalanine or tryptophan, pointing to a likely read error. The V and J genes are TRBV7-8 and TRBJ2-7, with D perhaps matching TRBD1 (6 bases). V was cut by 5 bases and J by 0 bases, with 11 bases left in between. The length of the CDR3 is 14 residues. CDR1 and CDR2 from the germline V gene are SGHVS and FQNEAQ. The CDR3 sequence: CASSAQGNSYEQYL. In nucleotides, the CDR3 is TGTGCCAGCAGCGCCCAGGGGAACTCCTACGAGCAGTACCTC.

As to this clonotype: A read error may be the cause here, since a much bigger clone is one base away. The chain carries TRBV6-1 and TRBJ2-7; 8 nucleotides match TRBD2. The CDR3 is 15 residues long. With 7 bases clipped from V and 1 base from J, the junction kept 9 bases outside the gene matches. Germline lookup yields CDR1 MNHNS and CDR2 SASEGT. CDR3 residues: CASNRRLASSYEQYF. CDR3 sequence (DNA): TGTGCCAGCAACCGGAGACTAGCGAGTTCCTACGAGCAGTACTTC.

This clonotype has ten or more counts. V and J are TRBV9 and TRBJ2-5; D remains ambiguous. V was cut by 2 bases and J by 0 bases, with 8 bases left in between. This CDR3 comprises 14 residues. CDR1 and CDR2 from the germline V gene are SGDLS and YYNGEE. CDR3 nucleotide sequence: TGTGCCAGCAGCGTTTCCTCTAACCAAGAGACCCAGTACTTC. Its protein product is CASSVSSNQETQYF.

This clonotype was seen only a few times. A much larger clone lies one base from this, so it may be a read error. The genes are TRBV4-1 and TRBJ1-5; no clear D gene. CDR1 and CDR2 (germline): MGHRA, YSYEKL. The CDR3 totals 15 residues. The CDR3 DNA is TGCGCCAGCAACCAAGAGGGCTTAATGATGCAGCCCCAGCATTTT. Its protein is CASNQEGLMMQPQHF.

A remark on this clonotype: Just one base apart from a much larger clone, this may be a read error. The CDR3 end shows no conserved phenylalanine or tryptophan, and so a read error is likely. The rearrangement links TRBV18 to TRBJ1-5; a possible D gene is TRBD1 (5 bases). Germline V gene data show CDR1 as KGHSH and CDR2 as LQKENI. CDR3 size: 16 residues. Trimming shortened V by 2 bases and J by 2 bases, and 13 bases separated the two germline ends. Here the CDR3 DNA reads TGTGCCAGCTCACCAATTGGGCAGGGCGGCAATCAGCCCCAGCATCTT. Protein: CASSPIGQGGNQPQHL.

This clonotype has at least ten counts. The CDR3 bases are TGCGCCAGCAGCTCAGGGACAACTAATGAAAAACTGTTTTTT. It translates to CASSSGTTNEKLFF. The V and J genes are TRBV5-1 and TRBJ1-4, with D tentatively TRBD1 (5 bases). The germline gives CDR1 SGHRS, CDR2 YFSETQ. V was clipped by 3 bases and J by 0 bases, with 6 bases between them. The CDR3 is made up of 14 amino acids.